This TCR beta chain was retrieved from a study of T cells after yellow fever vaccination. Germline V gives CDR1 PRHDT, CDR2 FYEKMQ (reference sequence). V was trimmed by 1 base and J by 5 bases, leaving 11 bases between them. This CDR3 contains 14 residues. Study-wide findings and caveats: In FACS-sorted repertoires, abundant clonotypes from the bulk population could appear as contaminants. Reappearance after the booster was seen for most primary-vaccination clones, at approximately 97% CD4 and 70% to 90% CD8.

Ten or more counts support this clonotype. Its target is unknown. 5'RACE template switching produced TCR cDNA carrying a universal primer site and UMIs. Via MiXCR, TCRdb re-called the 5' RACE reads, giving one row per CDR3 protein. The sample records around 63,000 distinct CDR3 sequences, 6.5% to 9% being singletons. Sample: CD8+ T cells sorted from PBMCs, taken 15 days after the yellow fever booster vaccination. This TCR was sampled from a man aged 25 to 45 who received the YFV17D yellow fever vaccine. V gene TRBV13 combines with J gene TRBJ2-5, with a tentative D call TRBD1 (6 bases). The CDR3 DNA follows: TGTGCCAGCAGCTTAGACAGGGTCGTGGAGACCCAGTACTTC. Amino acid sequence: CASSLDRVVETQYF. Full variable domain (missing parts from reference TRBV13 and TRBJ2-5): AAGVIQSPRHLIKEKRETATLKCYPIPRHDTVYWYQQGPGQDPQFLISFYEKMQSDKGSIPDRFSAQQFSDYHSELNMSSLELGDSALYFCASSLDRVVETQYFGPGTRLLVL.